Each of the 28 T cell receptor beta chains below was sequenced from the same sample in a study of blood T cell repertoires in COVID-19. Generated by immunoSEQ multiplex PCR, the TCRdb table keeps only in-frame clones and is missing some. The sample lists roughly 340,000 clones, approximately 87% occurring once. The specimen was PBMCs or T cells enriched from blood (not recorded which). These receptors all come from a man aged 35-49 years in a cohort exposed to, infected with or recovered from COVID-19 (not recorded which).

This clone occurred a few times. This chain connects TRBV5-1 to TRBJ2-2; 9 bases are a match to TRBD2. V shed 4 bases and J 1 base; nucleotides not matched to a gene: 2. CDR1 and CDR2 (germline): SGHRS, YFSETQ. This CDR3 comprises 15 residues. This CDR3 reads CASSISGGNTGELFF. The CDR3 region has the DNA TGCGCCAGCAGCATTAGCGGGGGGAACACCGGGGAGCTGTTTTTT.

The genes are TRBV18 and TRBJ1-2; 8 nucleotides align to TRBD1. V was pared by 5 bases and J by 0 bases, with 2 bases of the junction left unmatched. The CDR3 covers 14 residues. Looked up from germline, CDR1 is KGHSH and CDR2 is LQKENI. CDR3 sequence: CASSAGQANYGYTF. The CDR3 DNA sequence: TGTGCCAGCTCAGCGGGACAGGCTAACTATGGCTACACCTTC.

This CDR3 is CASSSNYEQYF. The CDR3 DNA reads as TGTGCCAGCAGTTCTAACTACGAGCAGTACTTC. The V call is TRBV6-2 or TRBV6-3, the J call TRBJ2-7; D is undetermined. This CDR3 is 11 amino acids long. From germline, CDR1 is MNHEY and CDR2 SVGEGT. V lost 4 bases, J lost 3 bases, and 4 bases lay in between.

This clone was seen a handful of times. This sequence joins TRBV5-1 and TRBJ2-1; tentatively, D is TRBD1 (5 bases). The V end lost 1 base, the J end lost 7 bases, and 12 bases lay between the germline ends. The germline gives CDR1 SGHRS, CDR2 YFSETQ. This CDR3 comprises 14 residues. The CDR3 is CASSLNAGHNEQFF. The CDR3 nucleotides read TGCGCCAGCAGCTTGAACGCCGGACATAATGAGCAGTTCTTC.

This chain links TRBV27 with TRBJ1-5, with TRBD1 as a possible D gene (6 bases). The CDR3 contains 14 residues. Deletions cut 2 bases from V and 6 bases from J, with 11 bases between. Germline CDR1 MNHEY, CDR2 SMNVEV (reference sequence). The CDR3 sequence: CASSLQGLGQPQHF. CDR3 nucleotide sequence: TGTGCCAGCAGTTTACAGGGGCTTGGTCAGCCCCAGCATTTT.

The CDR3 region is CASSISDDSGNTIYF. The CDR3 coding sequence is TGTGCCAGTAGTATTTCAGATGACTCTGGAAACACCATATATTTT. The chain carries TRBV19 and TRBJ1-3, with no clear D. The V end lost 3 bases, the J end lost 0 bases, and 9 bases lay between the germline ends. This CDR3 is 15 amino acids long. In germline, CDR1 is LNHDA, CDR2 SQIVND (reference sequence).

This CDR3 is CASSLDSEQFF. The CDR3 region has the DNA TGCGCCAGCAGCCTCGATAGCGAGCAGTTCTTC. The V call is TRBV4-1, the J call TRBJ2-1; D gene unclear. Trimming cost V 4 bases and J 10 bases, with 8 bases left between them. CDR3 length: 11 residues. The V gene's germline CDR1 is MGHRA and CDR2 YSYEKL.

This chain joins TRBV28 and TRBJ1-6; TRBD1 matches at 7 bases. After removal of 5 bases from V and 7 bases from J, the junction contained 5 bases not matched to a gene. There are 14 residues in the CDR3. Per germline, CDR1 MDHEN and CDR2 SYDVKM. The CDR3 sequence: CASSHGTANSPLHF. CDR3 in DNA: TGTGCCAGCAGTCACGGGACAGCAAATTCACCCCTCCACTTT.

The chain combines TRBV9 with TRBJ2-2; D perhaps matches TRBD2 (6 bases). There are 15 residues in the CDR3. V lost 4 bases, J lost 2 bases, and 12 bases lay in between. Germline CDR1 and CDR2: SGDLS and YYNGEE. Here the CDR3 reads CASSPGTDNTGELFF. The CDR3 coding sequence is TGTGCCAGCAGCCCCGGGACTGATAACACCGGGGAGCTGTTTTTT.

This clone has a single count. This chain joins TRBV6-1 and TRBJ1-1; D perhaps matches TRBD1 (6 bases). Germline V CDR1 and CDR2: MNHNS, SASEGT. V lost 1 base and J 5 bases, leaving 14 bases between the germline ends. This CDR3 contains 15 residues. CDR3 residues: CASSEGQGKGTEAFF. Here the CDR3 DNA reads TGTGCCAGCAGTGAAGGGCAGGGGAAAGGGACTGAAGCTTTCTTT.

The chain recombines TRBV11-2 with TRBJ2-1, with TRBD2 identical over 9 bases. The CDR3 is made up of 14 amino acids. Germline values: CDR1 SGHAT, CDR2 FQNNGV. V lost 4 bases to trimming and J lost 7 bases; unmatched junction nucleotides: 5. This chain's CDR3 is CASSSITSGNEQFF. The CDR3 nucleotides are TGTGCCAGCAGCTCCATTACTAGCGGGAATGAGCAGTTCTTC.

The CDR3 DNA reads TGTGCCAGCAGCCTATCGACAGGGGATAGCTCCTACGAGCAGTACTTC. Protein sequence: CASSLSTGDSSYEQYF. This chain connects TRBV7-2 to TRBJ2-7; 8 nucleotides agree with TRBD1. The CDR3 runs to 16 residues. Unmatched junction bases numbered 9, after V lost 5 bases and J lost 0 bases. Germline CDR1 reads SGHTA; CDR2 reads FQGNSA.

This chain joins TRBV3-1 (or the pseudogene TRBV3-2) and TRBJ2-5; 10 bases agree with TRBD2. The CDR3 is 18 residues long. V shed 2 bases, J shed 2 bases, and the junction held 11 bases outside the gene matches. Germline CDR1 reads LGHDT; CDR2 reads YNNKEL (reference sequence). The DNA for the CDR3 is TGTGCCAGCAGCCAACGAAAAGCGGGAGGGCCGGGGCAAGAGACCCAGTACTTC. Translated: CASSQRKAGGPGQETQYF.

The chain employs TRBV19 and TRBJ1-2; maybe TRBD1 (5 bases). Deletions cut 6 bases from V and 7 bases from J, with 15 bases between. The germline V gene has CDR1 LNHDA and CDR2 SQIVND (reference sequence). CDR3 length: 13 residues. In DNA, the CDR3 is TGTGCCAGTAGGCAGGGCTCTGCCGGTGGCTACACCTTC. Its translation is CASRQGSAGGYTF.

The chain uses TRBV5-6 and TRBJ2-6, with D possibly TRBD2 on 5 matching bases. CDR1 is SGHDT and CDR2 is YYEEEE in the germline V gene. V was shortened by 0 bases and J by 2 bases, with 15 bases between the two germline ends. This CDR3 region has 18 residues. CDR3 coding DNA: TGTGCCAGCAGCTTGGGAGCACACCGAGGGCCTGGGGCCAACGTCCTGACTTTC. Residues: CASSLGAHRGPGANVLTF.

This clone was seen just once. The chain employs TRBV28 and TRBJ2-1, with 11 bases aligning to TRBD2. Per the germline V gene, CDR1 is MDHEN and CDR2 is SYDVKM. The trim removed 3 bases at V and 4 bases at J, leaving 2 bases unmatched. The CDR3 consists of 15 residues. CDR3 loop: CASSFRLAGYNEQFF. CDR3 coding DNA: TGTGCCAGCAGTTTCAGACTAGCGGGGTACAATGAGCAGTTCTTC.

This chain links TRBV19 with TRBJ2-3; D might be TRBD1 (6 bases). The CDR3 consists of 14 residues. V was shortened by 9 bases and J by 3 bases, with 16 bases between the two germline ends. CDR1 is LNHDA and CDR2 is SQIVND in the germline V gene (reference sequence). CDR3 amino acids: CASRRGIRTDTQYF. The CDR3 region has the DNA TGTGCCAGCAGAAGGGGGATTAGGACAGATACGCAGTATTTT.

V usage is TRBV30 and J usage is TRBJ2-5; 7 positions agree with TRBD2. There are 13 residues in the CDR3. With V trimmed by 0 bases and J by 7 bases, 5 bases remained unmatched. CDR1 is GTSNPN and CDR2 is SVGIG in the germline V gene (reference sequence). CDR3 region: CAWSVEASGTQYF. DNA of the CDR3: TGTGCCTGGAGTGTAGAGGCTAGCGGGACCCAGTACTTC.

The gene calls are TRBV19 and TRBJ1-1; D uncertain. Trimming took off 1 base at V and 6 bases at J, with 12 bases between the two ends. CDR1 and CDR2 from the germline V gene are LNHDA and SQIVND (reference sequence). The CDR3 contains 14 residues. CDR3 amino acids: CASSIVSGMAEAFF. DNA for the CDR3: TGTGCCAGTAGTATAGTATCCGGGATGGCTGAAGCTTTCTTT.

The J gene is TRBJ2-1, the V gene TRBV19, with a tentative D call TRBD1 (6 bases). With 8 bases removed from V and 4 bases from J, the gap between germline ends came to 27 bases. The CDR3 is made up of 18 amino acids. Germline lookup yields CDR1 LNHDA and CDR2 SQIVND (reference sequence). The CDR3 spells CASRTQQGREGPYNEQFF. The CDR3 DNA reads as TGTGCCAGTCGAACACAACAGGGAAGGGAAGGTCCTTACAATGAGCAGTTCTTC.

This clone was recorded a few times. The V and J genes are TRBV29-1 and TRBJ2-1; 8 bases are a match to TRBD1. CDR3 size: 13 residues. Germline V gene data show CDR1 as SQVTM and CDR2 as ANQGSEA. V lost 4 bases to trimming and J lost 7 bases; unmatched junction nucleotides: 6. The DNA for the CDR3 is TGCAGCGTTGGGACAGGGACGGAGAATGAGCAGTTCTTC. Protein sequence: CSVGTGTENEQFF.

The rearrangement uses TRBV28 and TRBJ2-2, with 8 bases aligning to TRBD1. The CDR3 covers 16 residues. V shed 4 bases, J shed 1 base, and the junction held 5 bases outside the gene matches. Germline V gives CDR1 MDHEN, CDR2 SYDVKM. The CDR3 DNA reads TGTGCCAGCAGTTACCCCGGGACAGGGAACACCGGGGAGCTGTTTTTT. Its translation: CASSYPGTGNTGELFF.

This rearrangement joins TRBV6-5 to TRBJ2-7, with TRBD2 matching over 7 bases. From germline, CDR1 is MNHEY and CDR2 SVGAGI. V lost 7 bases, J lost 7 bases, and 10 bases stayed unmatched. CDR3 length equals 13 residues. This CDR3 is CASTRTGTKEQYF. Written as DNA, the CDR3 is TGTGCCAGCACCAGAACCGGGACTAAGGAGCAGTACTTC.

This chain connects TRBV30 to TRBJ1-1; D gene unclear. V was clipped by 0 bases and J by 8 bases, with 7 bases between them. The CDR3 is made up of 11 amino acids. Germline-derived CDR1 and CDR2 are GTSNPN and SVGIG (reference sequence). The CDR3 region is CAWSVNGEAFF. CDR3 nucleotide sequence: TGTGCCTGGAGTGTAAACGGGGAAGCTTTCTTT.

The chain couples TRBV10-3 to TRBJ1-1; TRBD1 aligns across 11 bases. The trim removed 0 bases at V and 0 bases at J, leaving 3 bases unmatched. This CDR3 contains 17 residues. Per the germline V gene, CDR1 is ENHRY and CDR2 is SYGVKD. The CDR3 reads CAISESGQGAMNTEAFF. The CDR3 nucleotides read TGTGCCATCAGTGAGTCTGGACAGGGGGCTATGAACACTGAAGCTTTCTTT.

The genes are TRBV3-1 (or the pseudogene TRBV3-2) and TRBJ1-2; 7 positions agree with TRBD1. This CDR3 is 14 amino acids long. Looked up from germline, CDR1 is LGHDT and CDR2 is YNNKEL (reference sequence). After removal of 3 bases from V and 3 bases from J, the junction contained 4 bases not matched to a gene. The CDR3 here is CASSHSDRDYGYTF. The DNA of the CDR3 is TGTGCCAGCAGCCACTCAGACAGGGACTATGGCTACACCTTC.

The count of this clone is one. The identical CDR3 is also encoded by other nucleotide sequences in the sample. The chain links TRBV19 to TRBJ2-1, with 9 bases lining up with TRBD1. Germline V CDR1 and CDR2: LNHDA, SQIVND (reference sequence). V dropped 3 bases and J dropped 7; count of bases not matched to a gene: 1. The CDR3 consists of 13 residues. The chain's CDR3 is CASSIDRGNEQFF. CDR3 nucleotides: TGTGCCAGTAGTATCGACAGGGGGAATGAGCAGTTCTTC. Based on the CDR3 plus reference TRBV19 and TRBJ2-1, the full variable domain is DGGITQSPKYLFRKEGQNVTLSCEQNLNHDAMYWYRQDPGQGLRLIYYSQIVNDFQKGDIAEGYSVSREKKESFPLTVTSAQKNPTAFYLCASSIDRGNEQFFGPGTRLTVL.

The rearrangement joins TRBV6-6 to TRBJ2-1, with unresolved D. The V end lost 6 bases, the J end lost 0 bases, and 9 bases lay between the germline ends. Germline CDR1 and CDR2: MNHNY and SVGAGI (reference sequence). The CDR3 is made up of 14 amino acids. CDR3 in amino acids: CASRSPSSYNEQFF. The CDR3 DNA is TGTGCCAGCAGGTCTCCGAGCTCCTACAATGAGCAGTTCTTC.